This is a list of T cell receptor beta chains from one sample in a study of cytomegalovirus exposure and HLA in healthy donors. Sequencing was performed with immunoSEQ multiplex PCR; in TCRdb, only in-frame clones are kept and a portion is missing. The table shows 250,000 to 400,000 clones, with 88% occurring only once. The specimen sequenced was PBMCs. These TCRs come from a man aged 25 to 40 in good health and CMV-seronegative. Each CDR3 is given with its conserved first and last residue. The D gene is left open where the match is weak. Clone size is not always given. Where it is, it says once, few, many or a class for expanded clones.

j_gene: TRBJ2-2; d_gene: TRBD1; abundance: NA; v_gene: TRBV11-3; CDR3aa: CASSNRGPNTGELFF; CDR3nt: TGTGCCAGCAGCAACAGGGGGCCGAACACCGGGGAGCTGTTTTTT
j_gene: TRBJ2-1; d_gene: TRBD2; abundance: NA; v_gene: TRBV5-6; CDR3aa: CASSRPLAGFYNEQFF; CDR3nt: TGTGCCAGCAGCCGACCACTAGCGGGGTTCTACAATGAGCAGTTCTTC
j_gene: TRBJ2-7; d_gene: TRBD1; abundance: NA; v_gene: TRBV5-1; CDR3aa: CASSLSWTGSDEQYF; CDR3nt: TGCGCCAGCAGCCTTTCCTGGACAGGCAGCGACGAGCAGTACTTC
j_gene: TRBJ2-1; d_gene: TRBD2; abundance: once; v_gene: TRBV6-1; CDR3aa: CASSGRSGGHYNEQFF; CDR3nt: TGTGCCAGCAGTGGTCGGAGCGGGGGACATTACAATGAGCAGTTCTTC
j_gene: TRBJ1-5; d_gene: NA; abundance: NA; v_gene: TRBV4-3; CDR3aa: CASSQDWRDSNQPQHF; CDR3nt: TGCGCCAGCAGCCAAGATTGGAGGGACAGCAATCAGCCCCAGCATTTT
j_gene: TRBJ1-1; d_gene: NA; abundance: NA; v_gene: TRBV5-1; CDR3aa: CASSSGDPNTEAFF; CDR3nt: TGCGCCAGCAGCTCAGGGGACCCGAACACTGAAGCTTTCTTT
j_gene: TRBJ1-3; d_gene: NA; abundance: NA; v_gene: TRBV6-5; CDR3aa: CASSYSRPPMNTIYF; CDR3nt: TGTGCCAGCAGTTACTCGCGTCCTCCCATGAACACCATATATTTT
j_gene: TRBJ1-6; d_gene: NA; abundance: few; v_gene: TRBV7-9; CDR3aa: CASSLGYGGTTLHF; CDR3nt: TGTGCCAGCAGCTTAGGATACGGGGGGACGACCCTCCACTTT
j_gene: TRBJ1-1; d_gene: NA; abundance: NA; v_gene: TRBV7-9; CDR3aa: CAARRGTEAFF; CDR3nt: TGTGCCGCCCGAAGGGGCACTGAAGCTTTCTTT
j_gene: TRBJ1-2; d_gene: TRBD1; abundance: NA; v_gene: TRBV7-9; CDR3aa: CASSQGQGFGYTF; CDR3nt: TGTGCCAGCAGCCAGGGACAGGGGTTTGGCTACACCTTC
j_gene: TRBJ1-4; d_gene: NA; abundance: NA; v_gene: TRBV7-9; CDR3aa: CASSEDRLTNEKLFF; CDR3nt: TGTGCCAGCAGCGAAGACAGACTCACTAATGAAAAACTGTTTTTT
j_gene: TRBJ2-7; d_gene: NA; abundance: NA; v_gene: TRBV7-9; CDR3aa: CASSMDSRDYEQYF; CDR3nt: TGTGCCAGCAGCATGGACAGTAGAGACTACGAGCAGTACTTC
j_gene: TRBJ2-7; d_gene: NA; abundance: few; v_gene: TRBV15; CDR3aa: CATSSRVTGDEQYF; CDR3nt: TGTGCCACCAGCAGCAGGGTAACGGGCGACGAGCAGTACTTC
j_gene: TRBJ2-1; d_gene: TRBD1; abundance: NA; v_gene: TRBV18; CDR3aa: CASSPGQGKGVNEQFF; CDR3nt: TGTGCCAGCTCACCCGGACAGGGTAAAGGTGTCAATGAGCAGTTCTTC
j_gene: TRBJ1-1; d_gene: TRBD1; abundance: NA; v_gene: TRBV5-6; CDR3aa: CASLGRQGYTEAFF; CDR3nt: TGTGCCAGCTTAGGGAGACAGGGCTACACTGAAGCTTTCTTT
j_gene: TRBJ1-1; d_gene: NA; abundance: NA; v_gene: TRBV27; CDR3aa: CASRGTLGAFF; CDR3nt: TGTGCCAGCCGGGGGACTTTGGGAGCTTTCTTT
j_gene: TRBJ1-5; d_gene: NA; abundance: few; v_gene: TRBV2; CDR3aa: CASRDNNQPQHF; CDR3nt: TGTGCCAGCAGGGACAATAATCAGCCCCAGCATTTT
j_gene: TRBJ1-1; d_gene: NA; abundance: NA; v_gene: TRBV30; CDR3aa: CAWRAGWTEAFF; CDR3nt: TGTGCCTGGAGGGCGGGGTGGACTGAAGCTTTCTTT
j_gene: TRBJ2-7; d_gene: TRBD2; abundance: NA; v_gene: TRBV11-2; CDR3aa: CASSFGTSGNEQYF; CDR3nt: TGTGCCAGCAGCTTCGGGACTAGCGGCAACGAGCAGTACTTC
j_gene: TRBJ1-2; d_gene: TRBD1; abundance: NA; v_gene: TRBV2; CDR3aa: CASSWDRADNYGYTF; CDR3nt: TGTGCCAGCAGTTGGGACAGGGCTGATAACTATGGCTACACCTTC
j_gene: TRBJ2-5; d_gene: TRBD2; abundance: once; v_gene: TRBV18; CDR3aa: CASSPLLAGAQETQYF; CDR3nt: TGTGCCAGCTCACCCCTACTAGCGGGGGCACAAGAGACCCAGTACTTC
j_gene: TRBJ2-7; d_gene: NA; abundance: few; v_gene: TRBV18; CDR3aa: CASSPSHGTYEQYF; CDR3nt: TGTGCCAGCTCACCTAGCCACGGGACCTACGAGCAGTACTTC
j_gene: TRBJ2-1; d_gene: TRBD2; abundance: few; v_gene: TRBV5-1; CDR3aa: CASSSGTSGGHEQFF; CDR3nt: TGCGCCAGCAGCTCCGGGACTAGCGGGGGTCATGAGCAGTTCTTC